This T cell receptor beta chain was found in a study of blood T cell repertoires in COVID-19. Turning to the study itself: Some COVID-19 samples were acute and others convalescent; all came from the United States, Italy and Spain. T cells, B-cell-depleted T cells, or PBMCs provided the cDNA or gDNA that served as material.

Germline V CDR1 and CDR2: MNHEY, SVGEGT. The CDR3 is 15 residues long. After removal of 2 bases from V and 6 bases from J, the junction contained 8 bases not matched to a gene. Authors' processing steps: Amplification from reference gene primers served as the basis for estimated nucleated cell counts. Sequencing used immunoSEQ multiplex PCR; TCRdb keeps in-frame clones, though not all of them. That table is the source of V, J and clone size, and D and trimming were worked out from the DNA. The table has under 130,000 clones, around 80% seen once. The TCR originated in an elderly woman with acute or convalescent COVID-19. The chain carries TRBV6-2 or TRBV6-3 and TRBJ1-2; 8 bases are a match to TRBD1. Sequencing was done on a sample of peripheral blood. CDR3 coding DNA: TGTGCCAGCAGTTACGGAGGACAGGGAAAGGATGGCTACACCTTC. Its protein product is CASSYGGQGKDGYTF.